The present T cell receptor beta chain was sequenced within a study of T cells in Graves' hyperthyroidism and ophthalmopathy. Study observations and caveats: In the blood, most expanded thyroid clonotypes above 0.001 appeared as well.

In germline, CDR1 is MGHDK, CDR2 SYGVNS. V shed 0 bases and J shed 5 bases, with 7 bases lying between them. The CDR3 consists of 13 residues. From RNA transcripts, TCR beta CDR3 regions were amplified. A first-round RT-PCR of the TCR CDR3 used the HTBI primer set. TCRdb reprocessed the multiplex PCR reads via MiXCR and lists one record per CDR3 protein. The repertoire includes approximately 400,000 distinct CDR3 sequences, approximately 17% of them detected once, and around two fifths sits in the top ten. In regard to this clonotype: Antigen: not known.

With duration under 3 months, ophthalmopathy was active: Clinical Activity Score at least 3, NOSPECS at least 4. Each diagnosis was grounded in clinical symptoms, serum thyroxine and TRAb, thyroid ultrasound, and orbital computed tomography. This sample holds PBMCs from roughly 10 ml fresh peripheral blood. The sequenced sample consisted of blood. This clonotype was sampled from a man between 18 and 29 years old with Graves' ophthalmopathy. The rearrangement joins TRBV25-1 to TRBJ1-2; a weak D match, TRBD1 (5 bases). The chain's CDR3 is CASSEYPGYGYTF. In nucleotides, the CDR3 is TGTGCCAGCAGTGAATACCCAGGGTATGGCTACACCTTC.